This T cell receptor (beta chain) was sequenced during a study of blood T cells in healthy people across ages. Study-level points and caveats: For the donors, CMV status was unknown and possibly confounded expanded clonotype changes. PBMC samples, being unsorted, prevented any conclusive comparison of naive and antigen-experienced cells.

For the second PCR, which ran for roughly 6 to 12 cycles, a sample-barcoded 5' primer and a J-beta primer mix were used. TCRdb reprocessed the 5' RACE reads with MiXCR, giving one entry per CDR3 protein. The table shows under 800,000 distinct CDR3 sequences, with roughly 44% occurring only once. Notes on this clonotype: What it recognizes is unknown.

Donors each provided 8 to 10 milliliters of peripheral blood. This TCR was recovered from a woman aged 60-75 years in good health. The sequenced material came from blood.

CDR3 coding DNA: TGTGCCAGCAGCTTAGTAGGCACTAGCGGGAGGATCGGTGAGCAGTTCTTC. Protein product: CASSLVGTSGRIGEQFF. The rearrangement links TRBV7-2 to TRBJ2-1; 12 nucleotides agree with TRBD2. J lost 9 bases, V lost 1 base, and 10 bases had no gene match. CDR3 size: 17 residues. Germline CDR1 and CDR2: SGHTA and FQGNSA.